Listed here are 30 T cell receptor beta chains from one sample, sequenced in a study of post-analysis software for immune sequencing data. Study-wide findings and caveats: In patients, TRBV5-6, TRBV5-1 and TRBV20-1 belonged to roughly 5 TRBV segments found more frequently than in controls.

Carried by the TCR beta cDNA libraries were unique molecular identifiers. TCRdb passed the PCR reads through MiXCR, listing each CDR3 protein once. The sample contains about 500,000 distinct CDR3 sequences, roughly 45% of which appear only once. These receptors have no known antigen. Sequencing input: blood. The origin of the receptors is a girl between 10 and 17 years old with multiple sclerosis.

The rearrangement links TRBV12-3 or TRBV12-4 to TRBJ2-7, with D possibly TRBD1 on 5 matching bases. CDR3 length: 14 amino acids. The V end was cut by 6 bases, the J end by 0 bases, with 12 bases between. DNA for the CDR3: TGTGCCAGCAGACCTACAGGTAGCTCCTACGAGCAGTACTTC. Its translation is CASRPTGSSYEQYF.

The V and J genes are TRBV20-1 and TRBJ2-1; 9 bases align to TRBD2. Germline V lookup: CDR1 DFQATT, CDR2 SNEGSKA (reference sequence). The CDR3 has 15 amino acids. This CDR3 reads CRKTSGPGDYNEQFF. The CDR3 DNA reads as TGCAGAAAGACTAGCGGTCCCGGGGATTACAATGAGCAGTTCTTC.

The chain couples TRBV4-2 to TRBJ2-7; no clear D gene. The CDR3 is made up of 14 amino acids. The germline V and J ends were trimmed by 2 bases and 0 bases, with 8 bases remaining between them. Germline CDR1 and CDR2: LGHNA and YNFKEQ. Written as DNA, the CDR3 is TGTGCCAGCAGCCAACCCCTTAGCTCCTACGAGCAGTACTTC. Protein product: CASSQPLSSYEQYF.

V is TRBV7-3 and J is TRBJ2-1; 10 bases are shared with TRBD2. The CDR3 extends over 17 amino acids. V was pared by 6 bases and J by 8 bases, with 16 bases of the junction left unmatched. Germline V gives CDR1 SGHTA, CDR2 FQGTGA. The CDR3 region has the DNA TGTGCCAGCAGGCGGAGGACGGCCGGGACTAGCGTATATGAGCAGTTCTTC. Amino acids: CASRRRTAGTSVYEQFF.

This clonotype has just a few counts. The chain uses TRBV7-2 and TRBJ1-1; D call uncertain. Germline V gene data show CDR1 as SGHTA and CDR2 as FQGNSA. CDR3 length equals 13 residues. V was pared by 5 bases and J by 6 bases, with 13 bases between. The CDR3 loop reads CASSRVESAEAFF. The CDR3 DNA sequence: TGTGCCAGCAGCCGAGTAGAGAGTGCTGAAGCTTTCTTT.

As regards this clonotype: The final CDR3 position lacks the conserved phenylalanine or tryptophan, pointing to a likely read error. The DNA is omitted, as the CDR3 cannot be located on it reliably, and the CDR3 follows TCRdb's listing. The chain recombines TRBV13 with TRBJ2-5; the tabulated D call, TRBD1, remains unverified against the DNA. The germline V gene encodes CDR1 PRHDT and CDR2 FYEKMQ (reference sequence). A total of 21 residues make up the CDR3, ends included. CDR3 in amino acids: CASSLTQGGLNTELSCWHRST.

This clonotype was found a few times. The chain joins TRBV9 to TRBJ1-5, with 9 bases lining up with TRBD1. With V trimmed by 3 bases and J by 5 bases, 3 bases remained unmatched. The CDR3 has 14 residues. The V gene's germline CDR1 is SGDLS and CDR2 YYNGEE. This CDR3 reads CASSAGTGYQPQHF. The CDR3 DNA sequence: TGTGCCAGCAGCGCTGGGACAGGGTATCAGCCCCAGCATTTT.

This clonotype was detected once. The chain uses TRBV7-3 and TRBJ2-3; the D gene is possibly TRBD2 (6 bases). The V and J ends lost 0 bases and 0 bases respectively, with 25 bases between them. This CDR3 comprises 21 residues. Per germline, CDR1 SGHTA and CDR2 FQGTGA. The CDR3: CASSLTPAGFGPTFSTDTQYF. DNA for the CDR3: TGTGCCAGCAGCTTAACCCCAGCGGGCTTCGGCCCCACCTTTAGCACAGATACGCAGTATTTT.

This chain connects TRBV4-3 to TRBJ2-1; D call uncertain. The V end was cut by 2 bases, the J end by 0 bases, with 23 bases between. Germline lookup yields CDR1 LGHNA and CDR2 YSLEER. CDR3 length: 20 amino acids. The CDR3: CASSQTGRVAEQSSYNEQFF. CDR3 nucleotide sequence: TGCGCCAGCAGCCAAACGGGTAGGGTGGCAGAACAGAGCTCCTACAATGAGCAGTTCTTC.

In regard to this clonotype: The CDR3 does not end in the conserved phenylalanine or tryptophan, so this is likely a read error. This chain joins TRBV27 and TRBJ2-7; the D is unclear. The germline CDR1 and CDR2 sequences are MNHEY and SMNVEV (reference sequence). The CDR3 is 15 residues long. Between the trimmed V and J ends, which lost 0 bases and 3 bases, there was a span of 12 bases. The DNA for the CDR3 is TGTGCCAGCAGTTTATCGGACCATGCTTTCTACGAGCAGTACTAC. It codes for CASSLSDHAFYEQYY.

This clonotype was counted only a few times. The rearrangement joins TRBV6-5 to TRBJ2-3; 13 bases are shared with TRBD2. Trimming removed 6 bases from V and 6 bases from J; junction bases left unmatched: 6. There are 15 residues in the CDR3. Germline V gene data show CDR1 as MNHEY and CDR2 as SVGAGI. CDR3 in amino acids: CASRTGTSGTDTQYF. The CDR3 DNA reads TGTGCCAGCAGGACCGGGACTAGCGGGACCGATACGCAGTATTTT.

This chain links TRBV3-1 with TRBJ2-5; 12 bases fit TRBD2. The germline CDR1 and CDR2 sequences are LGHDT and YNNKEL (reference sequence). The CDR3 is made up of 17 amino acids. After removal of 5 bases from V and 4 bases from J, the junction contained 11 bases not matched to a gene. The DNA of the CDR3 is TGTGCCAGCAGCTCGGCACTAGCGGGAGGAGTGGGAGAGACCCAGTACTTC. This sequence encodes CASSSALAGGVGETQYF.

This clonotype was seen only a few times. V gene TRBV10-3 combines with J gene TRBJ2-1; D unclear. The germline CDR1 and CDR2 sequences are ENHRY and SYGVKD. The CDR3 is 15 amino acids. V lost 8 bases to trimming and J lost 1 base, with 15 bases between them. CDR3 sequence: CAIGFSTDSYNEQFF. DNA of the CDR3: TGTGCCATCGGATTTTCGACTGATTCCTACAATGAGCAGTTCTTC.

The V and J genes are TRBV6-6 and TRBJ2-1, with D tentatively TRBD2 (5 bases). Germline V lookup: CDR1 MNHNY, CDR2 SVGAGI (reference sequence). The CDR3 contains 15 residues. Trimming left V 4 bases short and J 2 bases short, with 12 bases between. CDR3 sequence reads: CASSCERATYNEQFF. The CDR3 nucleotides are TGTGCCAGCAGTTGCGAGAGGGCGACCTACAATGAGCAGTTCTTC.

This clonotype was recorded a few times. V gene TRBV5-1 combines with J gene TRBJ2-3, with D unclear. Germline CDR1 and CDR2: SGHRS and YFSETQ. There are 13 residues in the CDR3. Between the trimmed V and J ends, which lost 0 bases and 3 bases, there was a span of 5 bases. The CDR3 loop is CASSLAWTDTQYF. CDR3 DNA sequence: TGCGCCAGCAGCTTGGCCTGGACAGATACGCAGTATTTT.

This clonotype showed up many times. The V call is TRBV29-1, the J call TRBJ2-1; D tentatively fits TRBD1 or TRBD2 (5 bases each). This CDR3 comprises 12 residues. Trimming cost V 4 bases and J 6 bases, with 10 bases left between them. The germline CDR1 and CDR2 sequences are SQVTM and ANQGSEA. In DNA form, the CDR3 reads TGCAGCGTTGTGGGACGGCTCAATGAGCAGTTCTTC. Its protein product is CSVVGRLNEQFF.

This chain uses TRBV5-1 with TRBJ2-1; D is possibly TRBD2 (5 bases). Trimming stripped 1 base from V and 6 bases from J, with 14 bases between. CDR1 SGHRS and CDR2 YFSETQ come from the germline V gene. The CDR3 contains 15 residues. CDR3 sequence: CASSLSGIIRNEQFF. CDR3 DNA: TGCGCCAGCAGCTTGTCGGGGATCATACGCAATGAGCAGTTCTTC. The full variable domain, in which reference TRBV5-1 and TRBJ2-1 provide the parts outside the CDR3, is KAGVTQTPRYLIKTRGQQVTLSCSPISGHRSVSWYQQTPGQGLQFLFEYFSETQRNKGNFPGRFSGRQFSNSRSEMNVSTLELGDSALYLCASSLSGIIRNEQFFGPGTRLTVL.

This clonotype occurred a few times. The V call is TRBV7-3, the J call TRBJ2-1; unclear D gene. Trimming removed 4 bases from V and 6 bases from J, with 10 bases in between. The CDR3 spans 13 residues. Germline V gene lookup returns CDR1 SGHTA and CDR2 FQGTGA. CDR3 sequence reads: CASSSKSSNEQFF. The CDR3 DNA follows: TGTGCCAGCAGCTCCAAGTCTAGCAATGAGCAGTTCTTC.

There are a few counts of this clonotype. This chain connects TRBV7-3 to TRBJ2-1; 8 bases align to TRBD1. From germline, CDR1 is SGHTA and CDR2 FQGTGA. The CDR3 length is 16 residues. Trimming cost V 0 bases and J 6 bases; bases outside gene matches: 7. The CDR3 sequence: CASSLTDRDIGNEQFF. Written as DNA, the CDR3 is TGTGCCAGCAGCTTAACGGACAGGGATATTGGCAATGAGCAGTTCTTC.

The gene calls are TRBV4-1 and TRBJ2-3; 9 bases are a match to TRBD1. Germline V CDR1 and CDR2: MGHRA, YSYEKL. CDR3 length: 15 amino acids. V dropped 4 bases and J dropped 4; count of bases not matched to a gene: 6. CDR3 bases: TGCGCCAGCAGCCTACAGGGGGCTTACTCAGATACGCAGTATTTT. Translated: CASSLQGAYSDTQYF.

The chain is built from TRBV7-2 and TRBJ1-2, with 7 bases that match TRBD1. After removal of 6 bases from V and 4 bases from J, the junction contained 8 bases not matched to a gene. The CDR3 extends over 14 amino acids. In germline, CDR1 is SGHTA, CDR2 FQGNSA. The CDR3 nucleotides read TGTGCCAGCAGACGAGGGGGCCCGATCTATGGCTACACCTTC. This encodes CASRRGGPIYGYTF.

There are a few counts of this clonotype. This chain connects TRBV29-1 to TRBJ1-2; D not resolved. Trimming shortened V by 3 bases and J by 7 bases, and 0 bases separated the two germline ends. CDR3 length equals 8 residues. Germline V CDR1 and CDR2: SQVTM, ANQGSEA. The CDR3 region is CSVDGYTF. CDR3 nucleotide sequence: TGCAGCGTTGATGGCTACACCTTC.

This clonotype was seen a handful of times. The V gene is TRBV28, the J gene TRBJ2-3; TRBD2 matches 10 bases. J was trimmed by 4 bases and V by 8 bases; bases with no gene match: 6. Germline CDR1 is MDHEN and CDR2 is SYDVKM. CDR3 length: 14 residues. CDR3 nucleotide sequence: TGTGCCAGCGGAACGGGACTAGCGCCAGATACGCAGTATTTT. Protein: CASGTGLAPDTQYF.

The table lists this clonotype with a few counts. The CDR3 loop is CASSQGALYEQYF. Written as DNA, the CDR3 is TGCGCCAGCAGTCAGGGGGCCCTCTACGAGCAGTACTTC. The V and J genes are TRBV4-1 and TRBJ2-7; TRBD1 agrees at 8 bases. Germline assignment: CDR1 MGHRA and CDR2 YSYEKL. This CDR3 comprises 13 residues. With 6 bases clipped from V and 3 bases from J, the junction kept 4 bases outside the gene matches.

The chain is built from TRBV24-1 and TRBJ1-1; TRBD1 agrees at 7 bases. The germline V gene has CDR1 KGHDR and CDR2 SFDVKD. This CDR3 has 15 amino acids. V lost 5 bases, J lost 1 base, and 6 bases stayed unmatched. The CDR3 coding sequence is TGTGCCACCAGTGCGTCCGGGACAGCGAACACTGAAGCTTTCTTT. Protein: CATSASGTANTEAFF.

This clonotype is judged medium-sized. J is TRBJ2-1 and V is TRBV15, with D possibly matching TRBD2 (6 bases). V was cut by 5 bases and J by 3 bases, with 14 bases left in between. The germline CDR1 and CDR2 sequences are LNHNV and YYDKDF (reference sequence). The CDR3 has 15 amino acids. The DNA for the CDR3 is TGTGCCACCAGCGGGGTCGGGCGGGACTACAATGAGCAGTTCTTC. Translating it yields CATSGVGRDYNEQFF.

As concerns this clonotype: Sequence at one end of the junction differs from germline and may be a read error. This chain uses TRBV20-1 with TRBJ2-4; D perhaps matches TRBD2 (7 bases). Germline V lookup: CDR1 DFQATT, CDR2 SNEGSKA (reference sequence). The CDR3 has 13 residues. The CDR3 loop is CSTREGGENIQYF. Written as DNA, the CDR3 is TGCAGTACTAGAGAAGGGGGGGAAAACATTCAGTACTTC.

Turning to this clonotype: One end of the junction does not line up with germline, which may come from a read error. The chain combines TRBV7-2 with TRBJ2-1, with D possibly being TRBD1 or TRBD2 (5 bases each). The CDR3 covers 16 residues. In germline, CDR1 is SGHTA, CDR2 FQGNSA. As DNA, the CDR3 is TGTGCCAGCAGCTTAGCCGGGACGGGCTCCTACAACGAGCAGTTCTTC. Translated, it gives CASSLAGTGSYNEQFF.

V gene TRBV27 combines with J gene TRBJ1-4; perhaps TRBD1 as D (5 bases). In germline, CDR1 is MNHEY, CDR2 SMNVEV (reference sequence). The CDR3 spans 19 residues. V shed 4 bases and J shed 0 bases, with 21 bases lying between them. CDR3 amino acids: CASSSYLKGRRATNEKLFF. The DNA for the CDR3 is TGTGCCAGCAGTTCCTACCTTAAGGGGCGTCGTGCAACTAATGAAAAACTGTTTTTT.

This clonotype appeared many times. The chain carries TRBV20-1 and TRBJ2-5; tentative D call: TRBD1 (5 bases). The germline CDR1 and CDR2 sequences are DFQATT and SNEGSKA (reference sequence). The CDR3 spans 13 residues. Trimming pared 3 bases from V and 3 bases from J, leaving 11 bases between. The CDR3 reads CSARRTRKETQYF. The CDR3 DNA follows: TGCAGTGCTAGGCGGACACGAAAAGAGACCCAGTACTTC.